This T cell receptor (beta chain) was identified in a study of T cell changes during pregnancy in multiple sclerosis. Libraries were prepared by immunoSEQ multiplex PCR; TCRdb keeps only in-frame clonotypes and omits some of them. This table holds tens of thousands of clones, 90% found once. This specimen consisted of CD8+ T cells from peripheral blood mononuclear cells, obtained before pregnancy. The TCR was taken from a female donor with multiple sclerosis, enrolled in a pregnancy study.

DNA of the CDR3: TGTGCCAGCGGAAACGGGGGGGAGACCCAGTACTTC. Its translation: CASGNGGETQYF. The gene calls are TRBV6-5 and TRBJ2-5; 7 bases match TRBD2. V shed 8 bases and J 5 bases; nucleotides not matched to a gene: 5. The CDR3 has 12 amino acids. CDR1 and CDR2 from the germline V gene are MNHEY and SVGAGI.